Presented here are 32 T cell receptor beta chains from one specimen sequenced in a study of blood T cell repertoires in COVID-19. Repertoires were generated with immunoSEQ multiplex PCR, while TCRdb's copy carries only in-frame clones and drops some. The data contain 85,000 to 120,000 clones, 76% of them seen just once; the ten biggest clones take up 6% to 6.5%. Material: peripheral blood. These receptors were taken from an elderly man with COVID-19, enrolled during active disease.

A few counts support this clone. Written as DNA, the CDR3 is TGTGCCAGCAGACCACTAGCGGGAGGTTCCCCTTCCTACGAGCAGTACTTC. It translates to CASRPLAGGSPSYEQYF. This chain connects TRBV27 to TRBJ2-7; 12 bases are shared with TRBD2. The CDR3 contains 17 residues. Germline loops: CDR1 MNHEY, CDR2 SMNVEV (reference sequence). V dropped 6 bases and J dropped 1; count of bases not matched to a gene: 10.

The chain combines TRBV2 with TRBJ2-2; 10 bases map to TRBD1. J lost 1 base, V lost 10 bases, and 3 bases had no gene match. CDR1 is SNHLY, CDR2 FYNNEI, per germline. This CDR3 has 14 residues. The CDR3 spells CATGQGQNTGELFF. The CDR3 DNA sequence: TGTGCCACGGGACAGGGGCAGAACACCGGGGAGCTGTTTTTT.

This rearrangement joins TRBV5-1 to TRBJ1-1; TRBD1 matches at 9 bases. J lost 2 bases, V lost 2 bases, and 7 bases had no gene match. CDR3 length: 16 residues. Germline CDR1 SGHRS, CDR2 YFSETQ. CDR3 protein: CASSFGDRELNTEAFF. The CDR3 DNA reads TGCGCCAGCAGCTTCGGGGACAGGGAACTTAACACTGAAGCTTTCTTT.

Only a few counts were recorded for this clone. The chain couples TRBV19 to TRBJ1-6, with D possibly TRBD1 on 6 matching bases. Per the germline V gene, CDR1 is LNHDA and CDR2 is SQIVND (reference sequence). Between the trimmed V and J ends, which lost 0 bases and 9 bases, there was a span of 15 bases. CDR3 size: 16 residues. The DNA of the CDR3 is TGTGCCAGTAGTATAGATCTCATGGACAGAAGTTCACCCCTCCACTTT. It codes for CASSIDLMDRSSPLHF.

J is TRBJ2-4 and V is TRBV28, with 7 nucleotides matching TRBD1. CDR1 is MDHEN and CDR2 is SYDVKM in the germline V gene. V was clipped by 5 bases and J by 7 bases; unmatched bases: 5. The CDR3 spans 13 residues. CDR3 DNA sequence: TGTGCCAGCAGTCCCCAGGGGGTGAACATTCAGTACTTC. As protein: CASSPQGVNIQYF.

The chain links TRBV6-5 to TRBJ1-1; D is perhaps TRBD1 (6 bases). V lost 6 bases and J lost 4, with 9 bases in between. This CDR3 is built from 12 residues. Germline assignment: CDR1 MNHEY and CDR2 SVGAGI. Here the CDR3 reads CASSAGATEAFF. In nucleotides, the CDR3 is TGTGCCAGCAGCGCGGGGGCCACTGAAGCTTTCTTT.

V gene TRBV16 combines with J gene TRBJ1-1; tentative D call: TRBD1 (5 bases). The CDR3 loop spans 14 amino acids. In germline, CDR1 is KGHSY, CDR2 FQNENV. V was clipped by 3 bases and J by 1 base, with 9 bases between them. As DNA, the CDR3 is TGTGCCAGCAGCCACTCTAGGGGGAACACTGAAGCTTTCTTT. Translated: CASSHSRGNTEAFF.

V gene TRBV5-1 combines with J gene TRBJ2-5; D ambiguous. The CDR3 runs 16 residues. The germline V and J ends were trimmed by 4 bases and 4 bases, with 20 bases remaining between them. Looked up from germline, CDR1 is SGHRS and CDR2 is YFSETQ. The CDR3 here is CASSQLEATSGETQYF. DNA of the CDR3: TGCGCCAGCAGCCAGTTAGAGGCTACCTCCGGAGAGACCCAGTACTTC.

The rearrangement links TRBV10-3 to TRBJ2-7, with 8 positions matching TRBD1. The CDR3 has 15 amino acids. Trimming removed 7 bases from V and 0 bases from J; junction bases left unmatched: 8. Looked up from germline, CDR1 is ENHRY and CDR2 is SYGVKD. This CDR3 is CAINATGASSYEQYF. Here the CDR3 DNA reads TGTGCCATCAACGCGACAGGGGCGAGCTCCTACGAGCAGTACTTC.

V and J are TRBV29-1 and TRBJ1-2; D is unresolved. Trimming pared 5 bases from V and 7 bases from J, leaving 11 bases between. The CDR3 is 11 amino acids. Germline CDR1 and CDR2: SQVTM and ANQGSEA. The CDR3 loop is CSVTQTVGYTF. The CDR3 bases are TGCAGCGTTACCCAAACAGTTGGCTACACCTTC.

This chain connects TRBV29-1 to TRBJ2-7; 8 bases fit TRBD2. CDR3 size: 12 residues. The V gene end was trimmed by 6 bases and the J gene end by 2 bases; junction bases not matched to a gene: 3. Germline CDR1 reads SQVTM; CDR2 reads ANQGSEA. The CDR3 loop is CSVLGRAYEQYF. The CDR3 nucleotides are TGCAGCGTCCTCGGGAGGGCCTACGAGCAGTACTTC.

J is TRBJ2-2 and V is TRBV18; 7 bases align to TRBD1. J lost 5 bases, V lost 6 bases, and 6 bases had no gene match. Germline CDR1 KGHSH, CDR2 LQKENI. This CDR3 region has 14 residues. As DNA, the CDR3 is TGTGCCAGCTCGTACACCAGGGGGACCGGGGAGCTGTTTTTT. Its translation: CASSYTRGTGELFF.

The CDR3 protein is CASSEAADYGYTF. CDR3 nucleotide sequence: TGTGCCAGCAGTGAAGCGGCAGACTATGGCTACACCTTC. The V and J genes are TRBV6-1 and TRBJ1-2; D not certain. The CDR3 extends over 13 amino acids. Germline V lookup: CDR1 MNHNS, CDR2 SASEGT. V gave up 0 bases and J gave up 3 bases, with 5 bases separating them.

The chain employs TRBV19 and TRBJ1-5; no clear D gene. This CDR3 region has 14 residues. Trimming pared 4 bases from V and 5 bases from J, leaving 12 bases between. CDR1 LNHDA and CDR2 SQIVND come from the germline V gene (reference sequence). CDR3 amino acids: CASSRTDQDQPQHF. CDR3 nucleotides: TGTGCCAGTAGTAGGACTGATCAGGATCAGCCCCAGCATTTT.

J is TRBJ2-1 and V is TRBV2; D is unclear. The CDR3 is 14 amino acids. Trimming cost V 2 bases and J 4 bases, with 9 bases left between them. Germline loops: CDR1 SNHLY, CDR2 FYNNEI. The CDR3 DNA reads TGTGCCAGCAGTGAACCAGGCGAGTACAATGAGCAGTTCTTC. This translates into CASSEPGEYNEQFF.

The chain combines TRBV19 with TRBJ2-1; no firm D call. Germline V gene sequence: CDR1 LNHDA, CDR2 SQIVND (reference sequence). The germline V and J ends were trimmed by 5 bases and 3 bases, with 8 bases remaining between them. There are 13 residues in the CDR3. The CDR3 sequence is CASSPLVYNEQFF. The CDR3 DNA is TGTGCCAGTAGTCCCCTAGTCTACAATGAGCAGTTCTTC.

The chain links TRBV4-1 to TRBJ2-7; TRBD1 might be the D (6 bases). The CDR3 is 13 amino acids. Germline V gives CDR1 MGHRA, CDR2 YSYEKL. Trimming removed 5 bases at V and 3 bases at J, with 11 bases between. This chain's CDR3 is CASSTQTGYEQYF. The DNA of the CDR3 is TGCGCCAGCAGCACCCAGACAGGCTACGAGCAGTACTTC.

The chain has TRBV7-9 and TRBJ2-1; the match to TRBD2 covers 14 bases. CDR1 is SEHNR and CDR2 is FQNEAQ in the germline V gene (reference sequence). V gave up 5 bases and J gave up 6 bases; unmatched junction bases: 15. The CDR3 is 19 amino acids. CDR3 nucleotides: TGTGCCAGCAGCCCTAGATTGGGGGGGACTAGCGGGAGCGGCAATGAGCAGTTCTTC. Residues: CASSPRLGGTSGSGNEQFF.

The chain links TRBV7-8 to TRBJ1-1; 9 nucleotides align to TRBD1. Trimming removed 8 bases from V and 3 bases from J; junction bases left unmatched: 13. The germline gives CDR1 SGHVS, CDR2 FQNEAQ. This CDR3 spans 16 amino acids. The CDR3 nucleotides read TGTGCCAGCGCAGGGGGGACAGGGCGCGCGGACACTGAAGCTTTCTTT. Translating it yields CASAGGTGRADTEAFF.

In this sample, this clone turned up once. The chain recombines TRBV10-3 with TRBJ2-5, with 7 nucleotides matching TRBD2. Germline CDR1 ENHRY, CDR2 SYGVKD. This CDR3 spans 14 amino acids. V trimming: 6 bases; J trimming: 3 bases; junction bases outside the gene matches: 7. CDR3 loop: CAIRAGLTEETQYF. CDR3 sequence (DNA): TGTGCCATCAGAGCGGGACTAACAGAAGAGACCCAGTACTTC.

This chain uses TRBV2 with TRBJ2-5, with 15 bases matching TRBD2. This CDR3 is built from 15 residues. The germline gives CDR1 SNHLY, CDR2 FYNNEI. V lost 6 bases to trimming and J lost 7 bases; unmatched junction nucleotides: 6. The CDR3 loop reads CASRGTSGGSLTQYF. DNA of the CDR3: TGTGCCAGCAGGGGGACTAGCGGGGGGTCATTGACCCAGTACTTC.

This rearrangement joins TRBV25-1 to TRBJ1-2; D is possibly TRBD1 (6 bases). The CDR3 spans 16 residues. V dropped 4 bases and J dropped 0 bases, with 15 bases sitting between them. Germline CDR1 and CDR2: MGHDK and SYGVNS. The CDR3 DNA reads as TGTGCCAGCAGTGGGGGGACACTCATGGCTAACTATGGCTACACCTTC. Amino acids: CASSGGTLMANYGYTF.

Notes on this clone: At one end, the junction sequence differs from germline, possibly due to a read error. The rearrangement joins TRBV11-2 to TRBJ2-2, with TRBD2 matching over 8 bases. CDR3 size: 14 residues. The germline V gene has CDR1 SGHAT and CDR2 FQNNGV. The CDR3 reads CASRLVAGPGELFF. The CDR3 DNA is TGTGCCAGCAGATTAGTAGCGGGACCCGGGGAGCTGTTTTTT.

The rearrangement uses TRBV6-5 and TRBJ2-1; TRBD2 might be the D (5 bases). V was clipped by 6 bases and J by 7 bases, with 13 bases between them. Germline CDR1 is MNHEY and CDR2 is SVGAGI. The CDR3 contains 13 residues. In DNA form, the CDR3 reads TGTGCCAGCAGCCTAGGACTGTATAATGAGCAGTTCTTC. Protein sequence: CASSLGLYNEQFF.

The rearrangement links TRBV28 to TRBJ1-4; 7 bases match TRBD1. The germline gives CDR1 MDHEN, CDR2 SYDVKM. V dropped 5 bases and J dropped 8; count of bases not matched to a gene: 5. The CDR3 has 13 residues. CDR3 protein: CASSPQGEEKLFF. CDR3 DNA: TGTGCCAGCAGTCCTCAGGGGGAGGAAAAACTGTTTTTT.

The table lists this clone with a few counts. This chain links TRBV9 with TRBJ2-1; D might be TRBD1 (5 bases). Trimming removed 7 bases at V and 0 bases at J, with 11 bases between. The length of the CDR3 is 14 residues. CDR1 and CDR2 (germline): SGDLS, YYNGEE. The CDR3 DNA reads as TGTGCCAGCGGCCTAAGGGGCTCCTACAATGAGCAGTTCTTC. Amino acids: CASGLRGSYNEQFF.

V usage is TRBV18 and J usage is TRBJ2-1; 8 nucleotides align to TRBD2. Germline CDR1 KGHSH, CDR2 LQKENI. J was trimmed by 7 bases and V by 6 bases; bases with no gene match: 5. CDR3 length equals 13 residues. DNA for the CDR3: TGTGCCAGCTCTTCAGCGGGAGTAAATGAGCAGTTCTTC. The encoded protein is CASSSAGVNEQFF.

The V and J genes are TRBV7-2 and TRBJ2-1; possible D gene TRBD2, 5 bases. The germline CDR1 and CDR2 sequences are SGHTA and FQGNSA. Trimming shortened V by 4 bases and J by 6 bases, and 10 bases separated the two germline ends. This CDR3 has 13 residues. This chain's CDR3 is CASSSRTGNEQFF. The CDR3 nucleotides read TGTGCCAGCAGCTCCCGGACTGGCAATGAGCAGTTCTTC.

The V call is TRBV3-1 (or the pseudogene TRBV3-2), the J call TRBJ2-2; possibly TRBD2 for D (6 bases). V was shortened by 1 base and J by 4 bases, with 7 bases between the two germline ends. Germline V gene sequence: CDR1 LGHDT, CDR2 YNNKEL (reference sequence). This CDR3 has 14 residues. The CDR3 nucleotides are TGTGCCAGCAGCCAAGGGGGGGTCACCGGGGAGCTGTTTTTT. This encodes CASSQGGVTGELFF.

This clone has a handful of counts. The chain carries TRBV2 and TRBJ1-5; the match to TRBD1 covers 7 bases. The germline CDR1 and CDR2 sequences are SNHLY and FYNNEI. This CDR3 spans 15 amino acids. The junction had 6 bases not matched to a gene; V was cut back by 3 bases and J by 4 bases. CDR3 amino acids: CASSDWGQSNQPQHF. CDR3 coding DNA: TGTGCCAGCAGTGATTGGGGACAGTCTAATCAGCCCCAGCATTTT.

This clone occurred a few times. The chain uses TRBV28 and TRBJ2-1; D unclear. The CDR3 is 11 residues long. Germline loops: CDR1 MDHEN, CDR2 SYDVKM. The V and J ends lost 6 bases and 3 bases respectively, with 3 bases between them. This chain's CDR3 is CASSYYNEQFF. DNA of the CDR3: TGTGCCAGCAGCTACTACAATGAGCAGTTCTTC.

This chain links TRBV4-1 with TRBJ1-2; TRBD1 agrees at 7 bases. V lost 4 bases, J lost 6 bases, and 14 bases stayed unmatched. From germline, CDR1 is MGHRA and CDR2 YSYEKL. There are 16 residues in the CDR3. The CDR3 is CASSPREGASGNGYTF. The DNA for the CDR3 is TGCGCCAGCAGCCCCCGGGAGGGGGCGTCGGGGAATGGCTACACCTTC.